Presented here are 5 T cell receptor beta chains from one specimen sequenced in a study of blood T cells in healthy people across ages. PCR was performed a second time for about 6 to 11 cycles using a sample-barcoded 5' primer and a J-beta primer mix. MiXCR was run by TCRdb on the 5' RACE reads, yielding one entry per CDR3 protein. Of roughly 700,000 distinct CDR3 sequences in the sample, around 49% were seen once. The material sequenced was blood. All receptors come from a woman in her sixties or seventies in good health.

This chain uses TRBV7-9 with TRBJ1-2, with a weak D call TRBD1 (5 bases). Germline assignment: CDR1 SEHNR and CDR2 FQNEAQ (reference sequence). Trimming shortened V by 8 bases and J by 2 bases, and 12 bases separated the two germline ends. The CDR3 is 13 amino acids. CDR3 nucleotides: TGTGCCAGCGCTAAAGGGGCAAACTATGGCTACACCTTC. Protein sequence: CASAKGANYGYTF.

The V call is TRBV27, the J call TRBJ2-1; TRBD2 might be the D (5 bases). The tail of the sequence fits TRBJ2-7 better, so the J call may be wrong. Per germline, CDR1 MNHEY and CDR2 SMNVEV (reference sequence). This CDR3 region has 16 residues. CDR3 protein: CASRSGRAGPYNEQYF. The CDR3 nucleotides read TGTGCCAGCCGTTCCGGGCGGGCGGGCCCCTACAATGAGCAGTACTTC.

The chain employs TRBV7-2 and TRBJ2-1; no reliable D call. From germline, CDR1 is SGHTA and CDR2 FQGNSA. The V gene lost 2 bases and the J gene lost 6 bases, with 17 bases spanning the gap. The CDR3 consists of 16 residues. CDR3 loop: CASSLYWLDTTNEQFF. CDR3 sequence (DNA): TGTGCCAGCAGCTTATACTGGCTAGACACTACCAATGAGCAGTTCTTC.

This clonotype was found a few times. The V call is TRBV29-1, the J call TRBJ2-5, with a tentative D call TRBD2 (6 bases). Deletions cut 3 bases from V and 2 bases from J, with 10 bases between. Germline V CDR1 and CDR2: SQVTM, ANQGSEA. This CDR3 has 13 amino acids. The CDR3 DNA reads TGCAGCGTTGATGCGGGGAATCAAGAGACCCAGTACTTC. It yields the protein CSVDAGNQETQYF.

The chain employs TRBV7-2 and TRBJ1-4, with 11 bases matching TRBD1. Germline values: CDR1 SGHTA, CDR2 FQGNSA. Trimming took 7 bases from V and 13 from J; bases not matched to a gene: 11. This CDR3 is built from 14 residues. As DNA, the CDR3 is TGTGCCAGCAACGCGGGACAGGGGGAGAGGGGACTGTTTTTT. Translated, it gives CASNAGQGERGLFF.